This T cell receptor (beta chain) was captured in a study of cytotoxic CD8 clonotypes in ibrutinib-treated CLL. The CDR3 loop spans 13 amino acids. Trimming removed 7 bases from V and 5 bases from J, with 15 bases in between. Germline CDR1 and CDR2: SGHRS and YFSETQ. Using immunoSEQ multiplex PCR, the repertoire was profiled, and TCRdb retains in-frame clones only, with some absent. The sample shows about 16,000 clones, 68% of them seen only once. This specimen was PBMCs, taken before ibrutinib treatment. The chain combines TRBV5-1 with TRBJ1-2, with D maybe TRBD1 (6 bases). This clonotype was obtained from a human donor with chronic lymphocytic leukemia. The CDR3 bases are TGCGCCAGCCGCCAGGGGACCCTATATGGCTACACCTTC. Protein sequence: CASRQGTLYGYTF.